This T cell receptor (beta chain) was sequenced during a study of radiation and T cells in renal cell carcinoma. Study background: Nephrectomy followed 15 Gy stereotactic body radiation by 4 weeks. Points from the study as a whole: Pretreatment tumor biopsies were lacking, so baseline clonotypes are unknown. Top tumor clonotypes rose in blood 2 weeks post-radiation, then contracted.

The sample's time point: baseline pretreatment blood. Specified treatment: 15 Gy SBRT to primary tumor, nephrectomy 4 weeks later. After SBRT, blood was collected at 2 and 4 weeks, plus baseline. The CDR3 contains 15 residues. Germline assignment: CDR1 LNHDA and CDR2 SQIVND (reference sequence). Trimming left V 3 bases short and J 0 bases short, with 10 bases between. Concerning this clone itself: What it binds is unknown.

Using immunoSEQ multiplex PCR, the repertoire was profiled, and TCRdb retains in-frame clones only, with some absent. The repertoire includes 90,000 to 100,000 clones, around 88% of them detected once, and approximately 8.1% sits in the top ten. The V call is TRBV19, the J call TRBJ2-3; D is perhaps TRBD1 (6 bases). The TCR originated in a man aged 45-60 years with renal cell carcinoma. The sample was blood, taken from a patient whose treatment included radiotherapy and nephrectomy. The CDR3 sequence is CASSIGTPSTDTQYF. The CDR3 region has the DNA TGTGCCAGTAGTATTGGGACACCTAGCACAGATACGCAGTATTTT.